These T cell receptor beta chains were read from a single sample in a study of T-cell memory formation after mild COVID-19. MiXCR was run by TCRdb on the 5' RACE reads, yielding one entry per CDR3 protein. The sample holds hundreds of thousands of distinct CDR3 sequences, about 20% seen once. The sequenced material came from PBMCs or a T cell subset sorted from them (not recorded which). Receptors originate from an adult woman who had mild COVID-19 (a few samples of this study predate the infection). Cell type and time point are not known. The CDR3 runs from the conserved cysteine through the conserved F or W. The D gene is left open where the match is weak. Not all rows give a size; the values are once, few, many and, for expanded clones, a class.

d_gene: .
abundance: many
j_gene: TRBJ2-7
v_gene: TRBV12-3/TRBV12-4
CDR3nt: TGTGCCAGCAGTTTATTTGGGGTAAATTACGAGCAGTACTTC
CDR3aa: CASSLFGVNYEQYF

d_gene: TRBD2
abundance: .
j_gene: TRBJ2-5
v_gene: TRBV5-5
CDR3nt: TGTGCCAGCAGCTTGGTACCCTCCGTCAGGACTAGCGGGAGGGAGACCCAGTACTTC
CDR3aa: CASSLVPSVRTSGRETQYF

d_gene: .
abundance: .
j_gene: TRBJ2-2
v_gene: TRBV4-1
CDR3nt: TGCGCCAGCAGCCAAAGGGACTCTATCGGGGGGCCGACCGGGGAGCTGTTTTTT
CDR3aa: CASSQRDSIGGPTGELFF

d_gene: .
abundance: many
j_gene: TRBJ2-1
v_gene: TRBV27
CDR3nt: TGTGCCAGCAGTCCCCGGCCCGCAGTTGAGCAGTTCTTC
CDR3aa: CASSPRPAVEQFF

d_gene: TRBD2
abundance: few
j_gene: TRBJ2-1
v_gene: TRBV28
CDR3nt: TGTGCCAGCAGTTTAAGGCTAGCGGGAGGATTAAATGAGCAGTTCTTC
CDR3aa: CASSLRLAGGLNEQFF

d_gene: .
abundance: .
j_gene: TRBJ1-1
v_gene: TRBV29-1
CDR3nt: TGCAGCGTTGATGGGCAGGGCTCTACCCCTGAAGCTTTCTTT
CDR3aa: CSVDGQGSTPEAFF

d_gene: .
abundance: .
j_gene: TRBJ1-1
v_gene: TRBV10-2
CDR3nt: TGCGCCAGCAGTGAGCCATCGGGGAAGAACACTGAAGCTTTCTTT
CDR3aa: CASSEPSGKNTEAFF

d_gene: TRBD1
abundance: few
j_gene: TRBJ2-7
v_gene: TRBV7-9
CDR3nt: TGTGCCAGCAGGGGACAGTCCAACTCCTACGAGCAGTACTTC
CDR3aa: CASRGQSNSYEQYF

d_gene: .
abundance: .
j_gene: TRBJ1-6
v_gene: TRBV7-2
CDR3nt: TGTGCCAGCAGCTGGGGGACTTTGGGGGGTTCACCCCTCCACTTT
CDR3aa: CASSWGTLGGSPLHF

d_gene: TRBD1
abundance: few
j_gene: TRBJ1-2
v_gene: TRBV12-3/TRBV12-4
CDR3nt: TGTGCCAGCAGTCTCCACGGACAGGGAAGCTATGGCTACACCTTC
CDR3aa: CASSLHGQGSYGYTF

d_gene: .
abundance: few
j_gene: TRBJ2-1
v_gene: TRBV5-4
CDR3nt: TGTGCCAGCAGCTTGGTGGCATCTGTTTACAATGAGCAGTTCTTC
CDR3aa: CASSLVASVYNEQFF

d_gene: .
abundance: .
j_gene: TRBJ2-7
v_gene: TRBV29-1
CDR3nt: TGCAGCGTTTTCGGACAGATATCCTACGAGCAGTACTTC
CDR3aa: CSVFGQISYEQYF

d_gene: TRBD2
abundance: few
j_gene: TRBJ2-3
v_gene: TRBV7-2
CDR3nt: TGTGCCAGCAGCTTGTACACTAGCGGGAGCACAGATACGCAGTATTTT
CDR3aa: CASSLYTSGSTDTQYF

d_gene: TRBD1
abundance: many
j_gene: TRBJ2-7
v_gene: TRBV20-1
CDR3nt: TGCAGTGCTGAAGACTGGACAGGGAGCTACGAGCAGTACTTC
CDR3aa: CSAEDWTGSYEQYF

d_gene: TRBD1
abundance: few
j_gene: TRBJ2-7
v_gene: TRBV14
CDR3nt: TGTGCCAGCGGTACAGGGGTACACGAGCAGTACTTC
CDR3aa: CASGTGVHEQYF

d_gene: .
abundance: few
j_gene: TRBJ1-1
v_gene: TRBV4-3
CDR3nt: TGCGCCAGCAGCCAAGATCAGGGCAGGAGTACGAACACTGAAGCTTTCTTT
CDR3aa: CASSQDQGRSTNTEAFF

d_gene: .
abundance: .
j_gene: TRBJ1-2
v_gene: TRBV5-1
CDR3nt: TGCGCCAGCAGCTTGGGAGACAGTAACCATGGCTACACCTTC
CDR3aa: CASSLGDSNHGYTF

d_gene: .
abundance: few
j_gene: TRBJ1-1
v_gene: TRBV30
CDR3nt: TGTGCCTGGAGTGTGGGGGACGGCACTGAAGCTTTCTTT
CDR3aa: CAWSVGDGTEAFF

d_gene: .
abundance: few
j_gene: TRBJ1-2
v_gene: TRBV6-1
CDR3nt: TGTGCCAGCAGTGAAGGCGACCTAGGCTACACCTTC
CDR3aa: CASSEGDLGYTF

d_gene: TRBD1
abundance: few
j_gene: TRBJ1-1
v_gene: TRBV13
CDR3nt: TGTGCCAGCAGCTTGGGGGACAGGGGGCAAGCTGAAGCTTTCTTT
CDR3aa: CASSLGDRGQAEAFF

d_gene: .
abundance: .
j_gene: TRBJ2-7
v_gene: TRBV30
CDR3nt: TGTGCCTGGAGTTTATTTTTCGGGGCGATTGAGCAGTACTTC
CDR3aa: CAWSLFFGAIEQYF

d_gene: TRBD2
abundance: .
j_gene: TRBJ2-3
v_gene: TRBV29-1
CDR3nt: TGCAGCGTTAGCGGGGGGAGGACAGATACGAAGTATTTT
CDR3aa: CSVSGGRTDTKYF

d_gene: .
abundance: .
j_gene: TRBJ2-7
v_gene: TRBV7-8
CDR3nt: TGTGCCAGCAGCCAACGGGACGTCGCCTACGAGCAGTACTTC
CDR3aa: CASSQRDVAYEQYF

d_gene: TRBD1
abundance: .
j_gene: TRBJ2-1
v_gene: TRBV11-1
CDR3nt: TGTGCCAGCAGTTATGTCACAGGGGGCAATGAGCAGTTCTTC
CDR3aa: CASSYVTGGNEQFF

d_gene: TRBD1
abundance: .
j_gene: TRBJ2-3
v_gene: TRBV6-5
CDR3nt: TGTGCCAGCAGCCCGGACAGGAGGTCGGCTACTACAGATACGCAGTATTTT
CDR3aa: CASSPDRRSATTDTQYF

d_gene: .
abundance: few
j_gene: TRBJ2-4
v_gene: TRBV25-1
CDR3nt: TGTGCCAGCAGTGAGATCCTTTTAGAGGACCCAAGCAGGGGAAACATTCAGTACTTC
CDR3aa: CASSEILLEDPSRGNIQYF